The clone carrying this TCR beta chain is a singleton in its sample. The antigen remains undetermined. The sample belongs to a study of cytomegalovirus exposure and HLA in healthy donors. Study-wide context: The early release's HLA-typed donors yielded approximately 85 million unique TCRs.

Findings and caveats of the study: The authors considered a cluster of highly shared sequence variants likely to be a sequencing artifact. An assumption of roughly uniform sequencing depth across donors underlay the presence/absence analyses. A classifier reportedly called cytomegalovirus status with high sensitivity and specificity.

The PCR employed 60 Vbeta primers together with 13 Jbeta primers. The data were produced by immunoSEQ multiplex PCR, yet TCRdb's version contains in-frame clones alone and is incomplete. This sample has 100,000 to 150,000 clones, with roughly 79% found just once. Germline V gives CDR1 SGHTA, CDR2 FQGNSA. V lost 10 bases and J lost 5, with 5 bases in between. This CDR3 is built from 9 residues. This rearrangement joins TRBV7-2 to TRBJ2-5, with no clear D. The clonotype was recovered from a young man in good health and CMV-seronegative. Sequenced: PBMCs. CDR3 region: CATLETQYF. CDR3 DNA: TGTGCCACCTTGGAGACCCAGTACTTC.